The 6 T cell receptor beta chains below come from one sample, sequenced in a study of blood T cell repertoires in COVID-19. Repertoires were generated with immunoSEQ multiplex PCR, while TCRdb's copy carries only in-frame clones and drops some. This table has roughly 13,000 clones, about 88% appearing once. The sample comprised peripheral blood. These receptors were taken from a man older than 75 with acute or convalescent COVID-19.

The chain combines TRBV5-1 with TRBJ2-7, with D unresolved. Germline V gives CDR1 SGHRS, CDR2 YFSETQ. V lost 4 bases and J lost 0, with 17 bases in between. This CDR3 is 16 amino acids long. The CDR3 DNA follows: TGCGCCAGCAGCCCTACCCCAACCTTGAGCTCCTACGAGCAGTACTTC. Protein sequence: CASSPTPTLSSYEQYF.

The chain is built from TRBV7-9 and TRBJ2-2; TRBD2 is a possible D gene (5 bases). Germline loops: CDR1 SEHNR, CDR2 FQNEAQ (reference sequence). V lost 3 bases and J lost 2, with 7 bases in between. The CDR3 totals 14 residues. The DNA for the CDR3 is TGTGCCAGCAGCTTGAGCGGTAACACCGGGGAGCTGTTTTTT. Amino acids: CASSLSGNTGELFF. Together with reference TRBV7-9 and TRBJ2-2, the CDR3 gives the full variable domain: DTGVSQNPRHKITKRGQNVTFRCDPISEHNRLYWYRQTLGQGPEFLTYFQNEAQLEKSRLLSDRFSAERPKGSFSTLEIQRTEQGDSAMYLCASSLSGNTGELFFGEGSRLTVL.

J is TRBJ2-1 and V is TRBV4-2; possible D gene TRBD2, 7 bases. V lost 6 bases to trimming and J lost 2 bases, with 17 bases between them. This CDR3 has 16 amino acids. From germline, CDR1 is LGHNA and CDR2 YNFKEQ. The CDR3 DNA is TGTGCCAGCAGTCCGCACTGGGGGGGCCCCTACAATGAGCAGTTCTTC. The encoded protein is CASSPHWGGPYNEQFF.

The chain combines TRBV19 with TRBJ2-3; a possible D gene is TRBD2 (6 bases). The CDR3 runs to 15 residues. Germline V CDR1 and CDR2: LNHDA, SQIVND (reference sequence). The V end was cut by 7 bases, the J end by 2 bases, with 16 bases between. CDR3 in DNA: TGTGCCAGTAAGTCACGGGGGAGCTCCACAGATACGCAGTATTTT. It codes for CASKSRGSSTDTQYF.

The chain is built from TRBV11-2 and TRBJ1-1; no definite D call. CDR1 is SGHAT and CDR2 is FQNNGV in the germline V gene. Trimming removed 7 bases at V and 6 bases at J, with 18 bases between. CDR3 length: 14 residues. The CDR3: CASNDQVTKAEAFF. The CDR3 coding sequence is TGTGCCAGCAACGACCAGGTTACAAAGGCTGAAGCTTTCTTT. Complete variable domain (other parts from reference TRBV11-2 and TRBJ1-1): EAGVAQSPRYKIIEKRQSVAFWCNPISGHATLYWYQQILGQGPKLLIQFQNNGVVDDSQLPKDRFSAERLKGVDSTLKIQPAKLEDSAVYLCASNDQVTKAEAFFGQGTRLTVV.

V usage is TRBV6-5 and J usage is TRBJ2-3, with 8 bases that match TRBD2. Germline V gives CDR1 MNHEY, CDR2 SVGAGI. The CDR3 is 14 amino acids. V trimming: 10 bases; J trimming: 1 base; junction bases outside the gene matches: 7. The CDR3 sequence: CAIREGKGTDTQYF. In DNA form, the CDR3 reads TGTGCCATCCGGGAGGGTAAGGGCACAGATACGCAGTATTTT.